The rows below give T cell receptor beta chains drawn from one sample of a study of T cell responses to AZD1222 COVID-19 vaccine. Sequenced by immunoSEQ multiplex PCR; TCRdb stores in-frame clones only, minus some. The sample holds approximately 150,000 clones, less than 95% seen once. The material sequenced was peripheral blood, taken 28 days after the second AZD1222 dose. Receptors were obtained from an adult who received the AZD1222 COVID-19 vaccine. Both conserved end residues are part of each CDR3. The D gene is left open where the match is weak. Clone size appears in some rows only: once, few, many, or a class for an expanded clone.

>.|TRBJ1-1|TRBD1|TRBV6-1
TGTGCCAGCAGTGATCCGGGACAGGGCTTGAACACTGAAGCTTTCTTT
CASSDPGQGLNTEAFF
>.|TRBJ2-7|.|TRBV19
TGTGCCAGTAATCCGCAGGAAGGGAGCCACGAGCAGTACTTC
CASNPQEGSHEQYF
>few|TRBJ1-1|.|TRBV18
TGTGCCAGCTCACTTCAGGGTGCTGAAGCTTTCTTT
CASSLQGAEAFF
>.|TRBJ1-2|TRBD1|TRBV29-1
TGCAGCGTCGATGACAGGGGCAAATATGGCTACACCTTC
CSVDDRGKYGYTF
>.|TRBJ1-6|TRBD1|TRBV6-5
TGTGCCAGCAGCAACCGGGACAGGGTGTACTCACCCCTCCACTTT
CASSNRDRVYSPLHF
>.|TRBJ1-4|TRBD1|TRBV28
TGTGCCAGCAGGGAAGCAGGGGGCGCGACTAATGAAAAACTGTTTTTT
CASREAGGATNEKLFF
>.|TRBJ1-4|.|TRBV6-5
TGTGCCAGCAGTTATAGGAAGGGATTCCAAAAACTGTTTTTT
CASSYRKGFQKLFF
>.|TRBJ1-2|TRBD1|TRBV11-1
TGTGCCAGCAGCTTAGGGGACAGAGCTAACTATGGCTACACCTTC
CASSLGDRANYGYTF
>few|TRBJ1-2|.|TRBV3-1/TRBV3-2
TGTGCCAGCAGCGACAGTTATGGCTACACCTTC
CASSDSYGYTF
>once|TRBJ1-6|TRBD1|TRBV28
TGTGCCAGCAGTGCAGCAGGGGGCGGTTCACCCCTCCACTTT
CASSAAGGGSPLHF
>.|TRBJ1-6|.|TRBV2
TGTGCCAGCAGTGCCCGTTGGAATTCACCCCTCCACTTT
CASSARWNSPLHF
>.|TRBJ2-7|.|TRBV10-3
TGTGCCATCAGCAGACAGGTCGGTAGGAGCGAGCAGTACTTC
CAISRQVGRSEQYF
>.|TRBJ1-4|.|TRBV7-2
TGTGCCAGCAGCTTAGCGCTAATGACAGGCGGAGGTGAAAAACTGTTTTTT
CASSLALMTGGGEKLFF
>.|TRBJ1-1|TRBD1|TRBV18
TGTGCCAGCTCACCAACTAGAGGACAGGGGACTGAAGCTTTCTTT
CASSPTRGQGTEAFF
>.|TRBJ2-7|TRBD1|TRBV7-2
TGTGCCAGCAGCAGATACAGGGGGCCTGGCTACGAGCAGTACTTC
CASSRYRGPGYEQYF
>.|TRBJ2-7|.|TRBV6-5
TGTGCCAGCAGTTATAGGGGTAACTACGAGCAGTACTTC
CASSYRGNYEQYF
>.|TRBJ1-6|TRBD1|TRBV28
TGTGCCAGCAGTTCGGGACAGGGGACGGTCGGGTCACCCCTCCACTTT
CASSSGQGTVGSPLHF
>.|TRBJ2-5|.|TRBV14
TGTGCCAGCAGCTATTTTGCGGGGAAATCGAAGGAGACCCAGTACTTC
CASSYFAGKSKETQYF
>.|TRBJ2-7|.|TRBV7-2
TGTGCCAGCAGCTTAGACGTCTATCGCTCCTACGAGCAGTACTTC
CASSLDVYRSYEQYF
>.|TRBJ1-1|.|TRBV2
TGTGCCAGCAGGGAGAGGAACACTGAAGCTTTCTTT
CASRERNTEAFF
>.|TRBJ2-1|TRBD2|TRBV2
TGTGCCAGCAGTGAAACAGCCGCGGGGGGGAATGAGCAGTTCTTC
CASSETAAGGNEQFF
>.|TRBJ2-5|TRBD1|TRBV18
TGTGCCAGCTCACCAACCGCCGGGACAGGAGAGACCCAGTACTTC
CASSPTAGTGETQYF
>few|TRBJ2-5|TRBD1|TRBV7-2
TGTGCCAGCAGCTTAGGAGCAGGGGGAGAGACCCAGTACTTC
CASSLGAGGETQYF
>.|TRBJ1-2|.|TRBV12-3/TRBV12-4
TGTGCCAGCAGTTTGATCTATGGCTACACCTTC
CASSLIYGYTF
>once|TRBJ1-2|TRBD1|TRBV7-9
TGTGCCAGCAGCTGGCAGGGGGGAGACTATGGCTACACCTTC
CASSWQGGDYGYTF
>.|TRBJ2-1|.|TRBV6-5
TGTGCCACCGCGGTCCTCTACAATGAGCAGTTCTTC
CATAVLYNEQFF
>.|TRBJ2-4|.|TRBV29-1
TGCAGCGTTGAAGTTGGGCAGGTTCGTGCCAAAAACATTCAGTACTTC
CSVEVGQVRAKNIQYF
>.|TRBJ2-2|.|TRBV9
TGTGCCAGCAGCGTAACAGAGAACACCGGGGAGCTGTTTTTT
CASSVTENTGELFF
>.|TRBJ2-1|TRBD2|TRBV7-2
TGTGCCAGCAGCTCGACTAGCCGCCTAGGGGATGAGCAGTTCTTC
CASSSTSRLGDEQFF
>.|TRBJ2-5|.|TRBV19
TGTGCCAGTAGTAATAGGGGGAGAGAGACCCAGTACTTC
CASSNRGRETQYF
>once|TRBJ1-2|.|TRBV3-1/TRBV3-2
TGTGCCAGCAGCCAAGATAGGAGCTACACCTTC
CASSQDRSYTF
>once|TRBJ1-1|.|TRBV29-1
TGCAGCGTCGGCCCAAGTGGGGGGTTGAACACTGAAGCTTTCTTT
CSVGPSGGLNTEAFF
>.|TRBJ1-5|.|TRBV5-1
TGCGCCAGTTGGGAGGGGCGCGGTCAGCCCCAGCATTTT
CASWEGRGQPQHF
>.|TRBJ2-3|.|TRBV27
TGTGCCAGCAGTTTTGGGGCGGGACGGACTCCAGATACGCAGTATTTT
CASSFGAGRTPDTQYF
>.|TRBJ1-6|.|TRBV19
TGTGCCAGTACCACAGGGAGCCAATCACCCCTCCACTTT
CASTTGSQSPLHF
>.|TRBJ1-5|TRBD1|TRBV6-2/TRBV6-3
TGTGCCAGCAGTGACAGGGGGCGTAGAAGCAATCAGCCCCAGCATTTT
CASSDRGRRSNQPQHF
>.|TRBJ1-6|TRBD1|TRBV5-4
TGTGCCAGCAGCTTGGGACAGGGTAATTCACCCCTCCACTTT
CASSLGQGNSPLHF
>once|TRBJ2-7|.|TRBV5-1
TGCGCCAGCAGCTTTCTCGAAGTGGGCTACGAGCAGTACTTC
CASSFLEVGYEQYF
>.|TRBJ2-5|.|TRBV11-3
TGTGCCAGCAGCTTAGGGGCAGGGTCGAAAGAGACCCAGTACTTC
CASSLGAGSKETQYF
>.|TRBJ1-2|TRBD1|TRBV24-1
TGTGCCACCAGTGAAGCAAACAGGGGGCCCGACTATGGCTACACCTTC
CATSEANRGPDYGYTF
>.|TRBJ2-2|.|TRBV7-8
TGTGCCAGCAGCCGGGACTCCAACACCGGGGAGCTGTTTTTT
CASSRDSNTGELFF
>.|TRBJ1-2|TRBD1|TRBV28
TGTGCCAGCAGTTCCCCCGGGACAGGGGTCTTCTATGGCTACACCTTC
CASSSPGTGVFYGYTF
>few|TRBJ1-2|.|TRBV6-5
TGTGCCAGCAGCCCCGGGCAGGGCCGCTACACCTTC
CASSPGQGRYTF
>.|TRBJ2-7|TRBD2|TRBV11-3
TGTGCCAGCAGCCGGGACTACTCCTACGAGCAGTACTTC
CASSRDYSYEQYF
>.|TRBJ2-2|TRBD2|TRBV7-2
TGTGCCAGCAGTTCGGGACTAGCGGGTCCGGGCACCGGGGAGCTGTTTTTT
CASSSGLAGPGTGELFF
>.|TRBJ2-5|TRBD1|TRBV9
TGTGCCAGCAGCGTAGGACAGGGGGGAGAACGGACCCAGTACTTC
CASSVGQGGERTQYF
>.|TRBJ2-5|TRBD2|TRBV19
TGTGCCAGTAGTAAGGTTTCGGGGGGGCAAGAGACCCAGTACTTC
CASSKVSGGQETQYF
>.|TRBJ2-5|TRBD1|TRBV5-4
TGTGCCAGCAGGTTTGGTGGTCACAGGGGGTTGGAGGAGACCCAGTACTTC
CASRFGGHRGLEETQYF
>once|TRBJ2-7|TRBD1|TRBV28
TGTGCCAGCAGTCTGGGGGGACAGGGCCAATACGAGCAGTACTTC
CASSLGGQGQYEQYF
>.|TRBJ1-1|.|TRBV27
TGTGCCAGCAGCTACGCCGGGAACACTGAAGCTTTCTTT
CASSYAGNTEAFF
>few|TRBJ1-5|.|TRBV7-6
TGTGCCAGCAGCTTACAATCAGGGTTAAATCAGCCCCAGCATTTT
CASSLQSGLNQPQHF
>.|TRBJ2-3|.|TRBV19
TGTGCCAGTAGTATCCCTCGGCTAGAAAGAGATACGCAGTATTTT
CASSIPRLERDTQYF